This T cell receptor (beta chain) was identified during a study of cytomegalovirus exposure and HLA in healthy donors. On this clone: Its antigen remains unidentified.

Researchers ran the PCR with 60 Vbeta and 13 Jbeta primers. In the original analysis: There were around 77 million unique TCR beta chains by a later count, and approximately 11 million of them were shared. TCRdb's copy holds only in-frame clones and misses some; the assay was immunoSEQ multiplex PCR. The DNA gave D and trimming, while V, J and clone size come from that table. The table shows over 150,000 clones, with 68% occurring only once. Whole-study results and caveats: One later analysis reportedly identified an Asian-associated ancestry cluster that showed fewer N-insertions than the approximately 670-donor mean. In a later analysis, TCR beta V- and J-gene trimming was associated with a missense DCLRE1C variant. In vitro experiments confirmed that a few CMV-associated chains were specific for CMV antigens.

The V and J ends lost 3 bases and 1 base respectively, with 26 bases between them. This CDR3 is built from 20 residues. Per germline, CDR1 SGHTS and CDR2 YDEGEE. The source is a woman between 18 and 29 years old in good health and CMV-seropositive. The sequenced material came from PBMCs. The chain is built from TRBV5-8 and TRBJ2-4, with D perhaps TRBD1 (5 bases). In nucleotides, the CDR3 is TGTGCCAGCAGCTACAAAATAGGGGTATTCAGCGATTTCGCCAAAAACATTCAGTACTTC. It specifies CASSYKIGVFSDFAKNIQYF.